One sample yielded the 30 T cell receptor beta chains listed below, sequenced in a study of T-cell reconstitution after alpha-beta-depleted transplantation in children. Unique molecular identifiers tagged the TCRbeta library. Each CDR3 protein is one row after TCRdb ran MiXCR on the PCR reads. The sample holds approximately 50,000 distinct CDR3 sequences, 5.8% seen once. The sequencing used PBMCs, mostly from graft donor cells, collected 60 days after TCRalphabeta/CD19-depleted stem cell transplant. Receptors were obtained from a female patient aged 2-10 years who had a stem cell transplant for aplastic anemia, so the T cells may come from the graft donor.

The V call is TRBV15, the J call TRBJ2-1; D is possibly TRBD2 (5 bases). CDR1 and CDR2 (germline): LNHNV, YYDKDF (reference sequence). V was shortened by 0 bases and J by 0 bases, with 9 bases between the two germline ends. The CDR3 length is 16 residues. CDR3 DNA: TGTGCCACCAGCAGAGATCTAACTAGCTCCTACAATGAGCAGTTCTTC. Amino acids: CATSRDLTSSYNEQFF.

This clonotype has a handful of counts. The chain recombines TRBV4-1 with TRBJ1-1, with 11 bases fitting TRBD1. Unmatched junction bases numbered 6, after V lost 1 base and J lost 5 bases. The CDR3 extends over 16 amino acids. The germline gives CDR1 MGHRA, CDR2 YSYEKL. The chain's CDR3 is CASSQGRGTGGTEAFF. Here the CDR3 DNA reads TGCGCCAGCAGCCAAGGAAGAGGGACAGGGGGAACTGAAGCTTTCTTT.

This clonotype was recorded a few times. The CDR3 protein is CASSLGLTGYGYTF. CDR3 bases: TGTGCCAGCAGTTTAGGCCTAACGGGCTATGGCTACACCTTC. This chain joins TRBV28 and TRBJ1-2; no reliable D call. Germline CDR1 and CDR2: MDHEN and SYDVKM. The CDR3 totals 14 residues. Trimming cost V 2 bases and J 4 bases, with 11 bases left between them.

This clonotype was observed at least ten times. This chain uses TRBV28 with TRBJ2-1, with 7 nucleotides matching TRBD1. After removal of 8 bases from V and 5 bases from J, the junction contained 6 bases not matched to a gene. Germline lookup yields CDR1 MDHEN and CDR2 SYDVKM. The length of the CDR3 is 13 residues. The CDR3 DNA sequence: TGTGCCAGCTATAGAAGGGGGCACAATGAGCAGTTCTTC. This codes for CASYRRGHNEQFF.

This clonotype was found many times. This chain connects TRBV10-3 to TRBJ1-2; D might be TRBD1 (6 bases). Looked up from germline, CDR1 is ENHRY and CDR2 is SYGVKD. The CDR3 sequence is 13 residues long. The V and J ends lost 11 bases and 5 bases respectively, with 18 bases between them. CDR3 sequence (DNA): TGTGCCTCCCACGGGACATGGGGATATGGCTACACCTTC. It translates to CASHGTWGYGYTF.

This clonotype was observed a few times. The chain links TRBV5-1 to TRBJ1-1; D is perhaps TRBD1 (5 bases). The CDR3 runs to 14 residues. V was clipped by 0 bases and J by 1 base, with 7 bases between them. Germline assignment: CDR1 SGHRS and CDR2 YFSETQ. The CDR3 region is CASSLEGTNTEAFF. The CDR3 coding sequence is TGCGCCAGCAGCTTGGAGGGGACGAACACTGAAGCTTTCTTT. Complete variable domain (other parts from reference TRBV5-1 and TRBJ1-1): KAGVTQTPRYLIKTRGQQVTLSCSPISGHRSVSWYQQTPGQGLQFLFEYFSETQRNKGNFPGRFSGRQFSNSRSEMNVSTLELGDSALYLCASSLEGTNTEAFFGQGTRLTVV.

A few counts support this clonotype. This chain uses TRBV7-3 with TRBJ2-1; D might be TRBD1 (5 bases). V lost 3 bases and J 6 bases, leaving 6 bases between the germline ends. From germline, CDR1 is SGHTA and CDR2 FQGTGA. This CDR3 has 12 residues. The CDR3 nucleotides read TGTGCCAGCAGCTTTAGGGGCAATGAGCAGTTCTTC. Its translation is CASSFRGNEQFF. The full variable domain, rest sourced from reference TRBV7-3 and TRBJ2-1, is GAGVSQTPSNKVTEKGKYVELRCDPISGHTALYWYRQSLGQGPEFLIYFQGTGAADDSGLPNDRFFAVRPEGSVSTLKIQRTERGDSAVYLCASSFRGNEQFFGPGTRLTVL.

In this sample, this clonotype turned up many times. The chain joins TRBV29-1 to TRBJ1-2; weak D call: TRBD1 (5 bases). The germline CDR1 and CDR2 sequences are SQVTM and ANQGSEA. Between the trimmed V and J ends, which lost 7 bases and 4 bases, there was a span of 10 bases. The CDR3 runs 11 residues. The CDR3: CSANQGYGYTF. Written as DNA, the CDR3 is TGCAGCGCCAATCAGGGCTATGGCTACACCTTC.

The chain recombines TRBV5-1 with TRBJ2-5; 11 nucleotides match TRBD1. With 3 bases clipped from V and 5 bases from J, the junction kept 3 bases outside the gene matches. The CDR3 has 14 residues. The germline CDR1 and CDR2 sequences are SGHRS and YFSETQ. The DNA for the CDR3 is TGCGCCAGCAGCTGGACAGGGGGCGCGGAGACCCAGTACTTC. It encodes CASSWTGGAETQYF.

There are many counts of this clonotype. The rearrangement uses TRBV18 and TRBJ2-7, with 9 nucleotides matching TRBD2. The CDR3 covers 15 residues. The germline gives CDR1 KGHSH, CDR2 LQKENI. The J segment lost 0 bases and the V segment lost 3 bases, leaving 3 bases of the junction unmatched. CDR3 sequence: CASSPLAGDSYEQYF. The CDR3 DNA is TGTGCCAGCTCACCCTTAGCGGGGGACTCCTACGAGCAGTACTTC.

There are many counts of this clonotype. The CDR3 DNA reads as TGTGCCAGCAGTGGAGGGATTAGAGATACGCAGTATTTT. Its protein product is CASSGGIRDTQYF. V and J are TRBV6-1 and TRBJ2-3; tentatively, D is TRBD2 (5 bases). CDR3 length: 13 residues. Germline V gene lookup returns CDR1 MNHNS and CDR2 SASEGT. Trimming cost V 4 bases and J 5 bases, with 10 bases left between them.

The rearrangement uses TRBV6-6 and TRBJ2-3; 9 positions agree with TRBD2. The CDR3 totals 14 residues. Germline V CDR1 and CDR2: MNHNY, SVGAGI (reference sequence). The trim removed 6 bases at V and 2 bases at J, leaving 3 bases unmatched. CDR3 loop: CASSGGGATDTQYF. In DNA form, the CDR3 reads TGTGCCAGCAGCGGCGGGGGGGCCACAGATACGCAGTATTTT.

This clonotype has more than one count but fewer than ten. V and J are TRBV28 and TRBJ2-3, with TRBD1 matching 9 bases. This CDR3 has 11 residues. Per germline, CDR1 MDHEN and CDR2 SYDVKM. Trimming cost V 4 bases and J 14 bases; bases outside gene matches: 4. The CDR3 coding sequence is TGTGCCAGCAGTTCGGGACAGGGAAGGTATTTT. This translates into CASSSGQGRYF.

This clonotype was seen at least ten times. The genes are TRBV18 and TRBJ2-7, with TRBD1 matching over 8 bases. CDR3 length: 16 amino acids. The trim removed 3 bases at V and 0 bases at J, leaving 7 bases unmatched. Per germline, CDR1 KGHSH and CDR2 LQKENI. In nucleotides, the CDR3 is TGTGCCAGCTCACCCCAAGGACAGGGTAGCTCCTACGAGCAGTACTTC. It specifies CASSPQGQGSSYEQYF.

The chain links TRBV5-5 to TRBJ1-3; tentatively, D is TRBD1 (5 bases). Germline CDR1 reads SGHKS; CDR2 reads YYEKEE (reference sequence). The CDR3 totals 17 residues. V shed 2 bases and J shed 1 base, with 16 bases lying between them. The CDR3 reads CASSFLRQGNSGNTIYF. In DNA form, the CDR3 reads TGTGCCAGCAGCTTCTTACGGCAGGGTAATTCTGGAAACACCATATATTTT.

There are a few counts of this clonotype. J is TRBJ1-5 and V is TRBV9; TRBD1 matches 7 bases. After removal of 0 bases from V and 3 bases from J, the junction contained 3 bases not matched to a gene. Germline CDR1 SGDLS, CDR2 YYNGEE. The CDR3 runs 15 residues. CDR3 sequence reads: CASSVAGQPNQPQHF. In DNA form, the CDR3 reads TGTGCCAGCAGCGTAGCGGGACAGCCCAATCAGCCCCAGCATTTT.

The table lists this clonotype with many counts. This chain connects TRBV29-1 to TRBJ1-1; a possible D gene is TRBD1 (5 bases). Germline V lookup: CDR1 SQVTM, CDR2 ANQGSEA. Trimming pared 3 bases from V and 4 bases from J, leaving 15 bases between. The CDR3 spans 14 residues. In DNA form, the CDR3 reads TGCAGCGTTGACAGGGTTCATTTGGTCACTGAAGCTTTCTTT. Translated, it gives CSVDRVHLVTEAFF.

This clonotype occurred a few times. V is TRBV20-1 and J is TRBJ2-5; 11 bases map to TRBD2. Unmatched junction bases numbered 3, after V lost 0 bases and J lost 6 bases. CDR3 length equals 14 residues. The germline V gene has CDR1 DFQATT and CDR2 SNEGSKA (reference sequence). For the CDR3, the DNA is TGCAGTGCTAGAGAGACTAGCGGGGTCCAGACCCAGTACTTC. This encodes CSARETSGVQTQYF.

The chain has TRBV5-5 and TRBJ1-2; 9 bases match TRBD1. Trimming at V came to 4 bases and at J to 4 bases, leaving 8 bases not matched to a gene. Per the germline V gene, CDR1 is SGHKS and CDR2 is YYEKEE (reference sequence). The CDR3 sequence is 15 residues long. CDR3 in amino acids: CASSLSGQGFYGYTF. The CDR3 nucleotides are TGTGCCAGCAGCCTCTCGGGACAGGGTTTCTATGGCTACACCTTC.

This clonotype occurred many times. In DNA form, the CDR3 reads TGTGCCATCAGTGGGAGGGCGCGGGAGGGGCAAGAGACCCAGTACTTC. Translation gives CAISGRAREGQETQYF. V is TRBV10-3 and J is TRBJ2-5; the match to TRBD2 covers 9 bases. V gave up 4 bases and J gave up 2 bases; unmatched junction bases: 8. This CDR3 spans 16 amino acids. Per the germline V gene, CDR1 is ENHRY and CDR2 is SYGVKD.

This clonotype was seen only a few times. The chain uses TRBV12-3 or TRBV12-4 and TRBJ2-2; D may be TRBD1 (6 bases). With 3 bases removed from V and 1 base from J, the gap between germline ends came to 15 bases. This CDR3 contains 17 residues. DNA for the CDR3: TGTGCCAGCAGTTTTGGGACACTGGTAGGGAACACCGGGGAGCTGTTTTTT. Its protein product is CASSFGTLVGNTGELFF.

This clonotype was seen repeatedly, ten times or more. The rearrangement joins TRBV7-9 to TRBJ1-1; no clear D. CDR1 is SEHNR and CDR2 is FQNEAQ in the germline V gene (reference sequence). The CDR3 contains 11 residues. Trimming stripped 8 bases from V and 3 bases from J, with 7 bases between. This CDR3 reads CASERDTEAFF. The CDR3 region has the DNA TGTGCCAGCGAGAGGGACACTGAAGCTTTCTTT.

In this sample, this clonotype turned up many times. This chain links TRBV20-1 with TRBJ2-6; D gene ambiguous. Trimming took 0 bases from V and 0 from J, leaving 15 bases between them. Germline V gene data show CDR1 as DFQATT and CDR2 as SNEGSKA (reference sequence). This CDR3 comprises 18 residues. The CDR3 reads CSARDIGNGHSGANVLTF. The CDR3 bases are TGCAGTGCTAGAGATATAGGCAACGGGCACTCTGGGGCCAACGTCCTGACTTTC.

This clonotype was counted at least ten times. The gene calls are TRBV5-1 and TRBJ2-1; 10 bases agree with TRBD1. The V and J ends lost 4 bases and 4 bases, in that order; junction bases with no gene match: 8. The germline gives CDR1 SGHRS, CDR2 YFSETQ. The CDR3 has 16 residues. The CDR3 coding sequence is TGCGCCAGCAGCGTATCGGGACAGGGGATTTACAATGAGCAGTTCTTC. Amino acid sequence: CASSVSGQGIYNEQFF.

This CDR3 reads CASSPGLAGGSEQFF. The DNA for the CDR3 is TGTGCCAGCTCCCCCGGACTAGCGGGGGGGAGTGAGCAGTTCTTC. The chain couples TRBV7-2 to TRBJ2-1; 15 nucleotides match TRBD2. Looked up from germline, CDR1 is SGHTA and CDR2 is FQGNSA. The CDR3 covers 15 residues. V dropped 8 bases and J dropped 9; count of bases not matched to a gene: 8.

This chain joins TRBV7-9 and TRBJ1-2; possibly TRBD1 for D (6 bases). The CDR3 covers 16 residues. CDR1 is SEHNR and CDR2 is FQNEAQ in the germline V gene (reference sequence). The germline V and J ends were trimmed by 5 bases and 4 bases, with 20 bases remaining between them. The chain's CDR3 is CASSQGAGGLSYGYTF. For the CDR3, the DNA is TGTGCCAGCAGCCAGGGAGCTGGGGGCTTGAGCTATGGCTACACCTTC.

The rearrangement joins TRBV18 to TRBJ2-5; D gene ambiguous. Germline V gene sequence: CDR1 KGHSH, CDR2 LQKENI. This CDR3 has 13 residues. V was cut by 0 bases and J by 4 bases, with 6 bases left in between. The CDR3 DNA reads TGTGCCAGCTCACCACCGATGGTAGAGACCCAGTACTTC. Translating it yields CASSPPMVETQYF.

This rearrangement joins TRBV7-9 to TRBJ2-3; 14 bases match TRBD2. The CDR3 sequence is 17 residues long. Germline-derived CDR1 and CDR2 are SEHNR and FQNEAQ (reference sequence). V lost 5 bases and J lost 3; bases outside the gene matches: 7. The CDR3 nucleotides read TGTGCCAGCAGCGTCGGACTAGCGGGAGGAAGGACAGATACGCAGTATTTT. This gives the protein CASSVGLAGGRTDTQYF.

CDR3 nucleotides: TGTGCCAGCAGCTTAGGCGGGGCCCCGAGCTCCTACAATGAGCAGTTCTTC. Protein: CASSLGGAPSSYNEQFF. The rearrangement joins TRBV7-2 to TRBJ2-1, with D perhaps TRBD2 (6 bases). V was clipped by 1 base and J by 0 bases, with 13 bases between them. CDR3 size: 17 residues. CDR1 is SGHTA, CDR2 FQGNSA, per germline.

The rearrangement links TRBV2 to TRBJ1-2; D is possibly TRBD1 (6 bases). V lost 7 bases to trimming and J lost 5 bases, with 17 bases between them. The germline V gene has CDR1 SNHLY and CDR2 FYNNEI. CDR3 size: 14 residues. In nucleotides, the CDR3 is TGTGCCAGCATAATGAACAGGGAGCAATATGGCTACACCTTC. Translating gives CASIMNREQYGYTF.